This T cell receptor beta chain was profiled in a study of patients and donors after allogeneic stem cell transplantation. TCRdb reprocessed the RT-PCR reads with MiXCR, giving one entry per CDR3 protein. The sample has 920,000 or so distinct CDR3 sequences; more than 15% are singletons. This clonotype was seen many times. The TCR originated in a human donor who was either an allogeneic HSCT recipient or a stem cell or donor lymphocyte infusion donor (not recorded which). It is not recorded whose cells these are; they may come from a transplant donor. The sequencing input was blood, either unsorted or a sorted T cell fraction (not recorded which).

CDR3 nucleotide sequence: TGCAGTGCTAGAGAGGAAGGGTCGGGGTTCTTC. It translates to CSAREEGSGFF. The chain recombines TRBV20-1 with TRBJ2-1; D unresolved. V was pared by 0 bases and J by 15 bases, with 12 bases between. Germline CDR1 DFQATT, CDR2 SNEGSKA (reference sequence). CDR3 length: 11 residues.